A selection of T cell receptor beta chains follows, all from one sample in a study of T-cell memory formation after mild COVID-19. TCRdb passed the 5' RACE reads through MiXCR, listing each CDR3 protein once. The sample contains roughly 240,000 distinct CDR3 sequences, around 16% of which appear only once. The sequenced sample consisted of PBMCs or a T cell subset sorted from them (not recorded which). These TCRs come from a man between 18 and 29 years old who had mild COVID-19 (a few samples of this study predate the infection). Cell type and time point are not known. The CDR3 runs from the conserved cysteine through the conserved F or W. Each record gives: J gene, V gene, clone size, D gene, CDR3 protein, CDR3 DNA. D genes are given only for firm matches. Some rows have no size entry. The others give once, few or many, or a class for an expanded clone.

J: TRBJ2-1; V: TRBV9; size: few; D: TRBD2; CDR3: CASSVEGLANEQFF; DNA: TGTGCCAGCAGCGTAGAGGGACTAGCGAATGAGCAGTTCTTC
J: TRBJ2-5; V: TRBV10-3; size: NA; D: TRBD2; CDR3: CAISESTSGQETQYF; DNA: TGTGCCATCAGTGAGTCGACTAGCGGTCAAGAGACCCAGTACTTC
J: TRBJ2-3; V: TRBV7-2; size: NA; D: NA; CDR3: CASRARGPDKQYF; DNA: TGTGCCAGCAGGGCCCGGGGTCCAGATAAGCAGTATTTT
J: TRBJ1-1; V: TRBV4-1; size: many; D: NA; CDR3: CASSHVGMDMNTEAFF; DNA: TGCGCCAGCAGCCATGTAGGTATGGACATGAACACTGAAGCTTTCTTT
J: TRBJ2-7; V: TRBV5-1; size: NA; D: NA; CDR3: CASSLLEGANEQYF; DNA: TGCGCCAGCAGCTTGTTGGAGGGGGCTAACGAGCAGTACTTC
J: TRBJ2-3; V: TRBV12-3/TRBV12-4; size: once; D: NA; CDR3: CASSPDGGGQVRTYTQYF; DNA: TGTGCCAGCAGTCCCGATGGGGGGGGCCAGGTGCGCACATATACGCAGTATTTT
J: TRBJ1-3; V: TRBV10-3; size: NA; D: NA; CDR3: CAISESSTDSGNTIYF; DNA: TGTGCCATCAGTGAGTCCTCCACCGACTCTGGAAACACCATATATTTT
J: TRBJ2-4; V: TRBV6-2/TRBV6-3; size: few; D: NA; CDR3: CASRRGTNIQYF; DNA: TGTGCCAGCAGAAGGGGGACAAACATTCAGTACTTC
J: TRBJ2-2; V: TRBV25-1; size: few; D: NA; CDR3: CASSGLVGELFF; DNA: TGTGCCAGCAGTGGCCTTGTCGGGGAGCTGTTTTTT
J: TRBJ2-5; V: TRBV6-4; size: NA; D: TRBD1; CDR3: CAMTGQGQTQYF; DNA: TGTGCCATGACGGGACAGGGACAGACCCAGTACTTC
J: TRBJ1-3; V: TRBV12-3/TRBV12-4; size: NA; D: NA; CDR3: CASRSRNSGNTIYF; DNA: TGTGCCAGCAGGAGTCGAAACTCTGGAAACACCATATATTTT
J: TRBJ2-7; V: TRBV5-1; size: many; D: TRBD2; CDR3: CASSRGGTGDEQYF; DNA: TGCGCCAGCAGCCGGGGGGGAACCGGCGACGAGCAGTACTTC
J: TRBJ2-6; V: TRBV6-5; size: NA; D: NA; CDR3: CASRPTGGRANVLTF; DNA: TGTGCCAGCAGGCCGACAGGAGGGAGGGCCAACGTCCTGACTTTC
J: TRBJ2-7; V: TRBV18; size: NA; D: TRBD2; CDR3: CASSPGLAALYEQYF; DNA: TGTGCCAGCTCACCGGGACTAGCGGCTCTGTACGAGCAGTACTTC
J: TRBJ2-1; V: TRBV5-1; size: few; D: TRBD1; CDR3: CASSLGDRPTYNEQFF; DNA: TGCGCCAGCAGCTTGGGGGACAGGCCCACCTACAATGAGCAGTTCTTC
J: TRBJ1-1; V: TRBV5-5; size: NA; D: TRBD1; CDR3: CASSRPGTGIPEAFF; DNA: TGTGCCAGCAGCCGGCCCGGGACAGGGATCCCTGAAGCTTTCTTT
J: TRBJ2-5; V: TRBV27; size: few; D: TRBD1; CDR3: CASSLGTGVQETQYF; DNA: TGTGCCAGCAGTTTGGGGACAGGGGTCCAAGAGACCCAGTACTTC
J: TRBJ1-6; V: TRBV5-5; size: many; D: NA; CDR3: CASSPGGAVSPLHF; DNA: TGTGCCAGCAGCCCCGGCGGGGCCGTTTCACCCCTCCACTTT
J: TRBJ2-1; V: TRBV10-2; size: NA; D: NA; CDR3: CASSEVPPGQFF; DNA: TGCGCCAGCAGTGAGGTCCCTCCCGGGCAGTTCTTC
J: TRBJ1-5; V: TRBV4-2; size: few; D: TRBD1; CDR3: CASSQDPGGSNQPQHF; DNA: TGTGCCAGCAGCCAAGATCCAGGGGGTAGCAATCAGCCCCAGCATTTT
J: TRBJ2-2; V: TRBV12-3/TRBV12-4; size: few; D: TRBD2; CDR3: CASTLTSGGSNTGELFF; DNA: TGTGCCAGCACCCTGACTAGCGGGGGGTCGAACACCGGGGAGCTGTTTTTT
J: TRBJ2-3; V: TRBV7-2; size: once; D: NA; CDR3: CASTPLGRAATDTQYF; DNA: TGTGCCAGCACCCCCTTAGGCAGGGCGGCCACAGATACGCAGTATTTT
J: TRBJ1-5; V: TRBV20-1; size: few; D: NA; CDR3: CSASGGGGPQHF; DNA: TGCAGTGCCAGCGGAGGTGGAGGGCCCCAGCATTTT
J: TRBJ2-5; V: TRBV20-1; size: few; D: NA; CDR3: CSAGTRKETQYF; DNA: TGCAGTGCCGGAACTAGAAAAGAGACCCAGTACTTC
J: TRBJ1-5; V: TRBV5-6; size: few; D: NA; CDR3: CASSLAAGTPNQPQHF; DNA: TGTGCCAGCAGCTTGGCCGCGGGAACACCCAATCAGCCCCAGCATTTT
J: TRBJ2-2; V: TRBV12-3/TRBV12-4; size: few; D: TRBD2; CDR3: CASNPTLAGSGGRELFF; DNA: TGTGCCAGTAACCCTACTCTAGCGGGCTCAGGTGGCAGGGAGCTGTTTTTT
J: TRBJ2-7; V: TRBV7-9; size: few; D: NA; CDR3: CASSLRQGRTYEQYF; DNA: TGTGCCAGCAGCTTAAGGCAGGGACGAACCTACGAGCAGTACTTC
J: TRBJ2-5; V: TRBV4-1; size: NA; D: TRBD1; CDR3: CASSLTGTDQETQYF; DNA: TGCGCCAGCAGCCTTACCGGGACAGACCAAGAGACCCAGTACTTC
J: TRBJ1-1; V: TRBV12-3/TRBV12-4; size: few; D: NA; CDR3: CASTPVVGNTEAFF; DNA: TGTGCCAGCACTCCGGTGGTCGGGAACACTGAAGCTTTCTTT
J: TRBJ1-5; V: TRBV6-6; size: few; D: NA; CDR3: CASSLQDSNQPQHF; DNA: TGTGCCAGCAGTTTACAGGATAGCAATCAGCCCCAGCATTTT
J: TRBJ2-1; V: TRBV7-2; size: many; D: NA; CDR3: CASSLEGRSYNEQFF; DNA: TGTGCCAGCAGCTTAGAGGGGCGCTCCTACAATGAGCAGTTCTTC
J: TRBJ2-3; V: TRBV6-5; size: few; D: NA; CDR3: CASSAGALGDTQYF; DNA: TGTGCCAGCAGTGCAGGGGCACTGGGAGATACGCAGTATTTT
J: TRBJ2-5; V: TRBV7-3; size: NA; D: NA; CDR3: CASSLKGSERLETQYF; DNA: TGTGCCAGCAGTCTAAAAGGTTCAGAGCGGCTAGAGACCCAGTACTTC
J: TRBJ2-7; V: TRBV27; size: few; D: NA; CDR3: CASSPGTETYEQYF; DNA: TGTGCCAGCAGCCCTGGGACGGAAACCTACGAGCAGTACTTC
J: TRBJ2-2; V: TRBV5-6; size: few; D: NA; CDR3: CASSLDRRDRTGELFF; DNA: TGTGCCAGCAGCTTGGATCGCAGGGATCGGACCGGGGAGCTGTTTTTT
J: TRBJ2-7; V: TRBV4-1; size: NA; D: NA; CDR3: CASSQVDGESSYVQYF; DNA: TGCGCCAGCAGCCAAGTGGACGGAGAAAGCTCCTACGTGCAGTACTTC
J: TRBJ2-1; V: TRBV7-9; size: few; D: TRBD2; CDR3: CASSFVSGGAGEQFF; DNA: TGTGCCAGCAGCTTTGTTAGCGGGGGGGCAGGAGAGCAGTTCTTC
J: TRBJ2-1; V: TRBV12-3/TRBV12-4; size: many; D: NA; CDR3: CASSLSDAEQFF; DNA: TGTGCCAGCAGTTTATCCGACGCTGAGCAGTTCTTC
J: TRBJ1-3; V: TRBV6-5; size: NA; D: NA; CDR3: CASSYSYISGNTIYF; DNA: TGTGCCAGCAGTTACTCGTACATCTCTGGAAACACCATATATTTT
J: TRBJ1-6; V: TRBV7-6; size: few; D: NA; CDR3: CASSSTTDYNSPLHF; DNA: TGTGCCAGCAGCTCGACGACGGATTATAATTCACCCCTCCACTTT
J: TRBJ1-5; V: TRBV6-5; size: few; D: NA; CDR3: CASSADRRVGPQHF; DNA: TGTGCCAGCAGTGCCGACAGGCGGGTTGGGCCCCAGCATTTT
J: TRBJ2-5; V: TRBV25-1; size: few; D: NA; CDR3: CASSEFQGDLETQYF; DNA: TGTGCCAGCAGTGAATTTCAAGGGGACCTAGAGACCCAGTACTTC
J: TRBJ1-2; V: TRBV12-3/TRBV12-4; size: NA; D: NA; CDR3: CASSALRQGGGYTF; DNA: TGTGCCAGCAGCGCGCTAAGGCAGGGCGGTGGCTACACCTTC
J: TRBJ1-2; V: TRBV7-2; size: NA; D: NA; CDR3: CASSLGDFGYTF; DNA: TGTGCCAGCAGCTTGGGGGATTTTGGCTACACCTTC
J: TRBJ1-6; V: TRBV4-1; size: few; D: TRBD1; CDR3: CASSQVQGGGYNSPLHF; DNA: TGCGCCAGCAGCCAAGTACAGGGGGGGGGTTATAATTCACCCCTCCACTTT
J: TRBJ1-2; V: TRBV7-6; size: few; D: NA; CDR3: CASSLGGTRSYTF; DNA: TGTGCCAGCAGCTTGGGGGGGACCCGGAGCTACACCTTC
J: TRBJ1-5; V: TRBV4-1; size: NA; D: NA; CDR3: CASSRTLDSNQPQHF; DNA: TGCGCCAGCAGTAGGACACTTGATAGCAATCAGCCCCAGCATTTT
J: TRBJ1-1; V: TRBV12-3/TRBV12-4; size: NA; D: NA; CDR3: CASSGAGGGTEAFF; DNA: TGTGCCAGCAGTGGGGCCGGGGGGGGCACTGAAGCTTTCTTT
J: TRBJ2-1; V: TRBV5-1; size: many; D: TRBD2; CDR3: CASSLTSGGLYNEQFF; DNA: TGCGCCAGCAGCTTGACTAGCGGGGGGCTCTACAATGAGCAGTTCTTC
J: TRBJ1-1; V: TRBV24-1; size: NA; D: NA; CDR3: CATSRGTEAFF; DNA: TGTGCCACCAGTCGGGGAACTGAAGCTTTCTTT